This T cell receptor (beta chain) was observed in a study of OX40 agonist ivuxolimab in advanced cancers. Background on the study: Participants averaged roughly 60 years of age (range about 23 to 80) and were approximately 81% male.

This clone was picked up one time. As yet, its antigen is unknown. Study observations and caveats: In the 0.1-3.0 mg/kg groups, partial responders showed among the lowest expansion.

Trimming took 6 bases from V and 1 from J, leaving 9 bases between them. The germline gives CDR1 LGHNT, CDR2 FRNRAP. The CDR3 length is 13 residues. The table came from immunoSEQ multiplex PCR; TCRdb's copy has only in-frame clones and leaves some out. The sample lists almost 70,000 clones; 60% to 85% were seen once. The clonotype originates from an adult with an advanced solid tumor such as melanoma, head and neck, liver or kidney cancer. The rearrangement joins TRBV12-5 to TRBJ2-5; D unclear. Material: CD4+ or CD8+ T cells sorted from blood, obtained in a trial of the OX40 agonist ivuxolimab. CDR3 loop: CASGPRVQETQYF. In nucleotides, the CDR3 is TGTGCTAGTGGCCCCCGGGTCCAAGAGACCCAGTACTTC.